The clone carrying this T cell receptor beta chain has just a few counts. Its antigen is as yet unknown. MiXCR, run by TCRdb on the reads, gives a single entry per CDR3 protein. Of 550,000 to 850,000 distinct CDR3 sequences listed, around a third are singletons. These data belong to a study of T cell repertoires in cytomegalovirus infection. At the level of the study: HLA-B-restricted CMV epitopes that are well studied, plus recently identified HLA-C-restricted ones, were used by the study. Matching HLA type and CMV infection were both indicated by public TCR beta signatures.

Per germline, CDR1 SGHVS and CDR2 FNYEAQ. The CDR3 consists of 17 residues. Trimming took 2 bases from V and 6 from J; bases not matched to a gene: 12. The study's findings and limits: Accumulated public TCR beta family frequency recognized individuals carrying CMV together with the relevant HLA. It was HLA-C-restricted CMV-specific TCR beta clonotypes that dominated the response ex vivo.

This receptor was taken from a human donor in good health (CMV status not recorded). Some clones in this sample may be carry-over from other donors' samples. V is TRBV7-6 and J is TRBJ2-1, with TRBD2 matching over 8 bases. The material was cultured PBMCs, obtained from culture after CMV antigen stimulation. CDR3 nucleotides: TGTGCCAGCAGCTTATTGCGGACCCGGACTAGCCCCAATGAGCAGTTCTTC. Translation gives CASSLLRTRTSPNEQFF.